These 6 T cell receptor beta chains share one sample of origin, sequenced in a study of T cell repertoires in cytomegalovirus infection. MiXCR, run by TCRdb on the reads, gives a single entry per CDR3 protein. The sample consists of approximately 990,000 distinct CDR3 sequences, around 29% of them appearing once. These receptors' antigens are unknown. The sequencing here drew on cultured CD8+ T cells from PBMCs, taken from culture after CMV antigen stimulation. These receptors were collected from a human donor in good health (CMV status not recorded). Some clones in this sample may be carry-over from other donors' samples.

The V and J genes are TRBV27 and TRBJ2-3; D unresolved. This CDR3 comprises 11 residues. V lost 6 bases and J lost 5, with 6 bases in between. Germline CDR1 reads MNHEY; CDR2 reads SMNVEV (reference sequence). The chain's CDR3 is CASSHIDTQYF. In DNA, the CDR3 is TGTGCCAGCAGCCACATAGATACGCAGTATTTT.

Points on this clonotype: A junction boundary mismatches the germline segment, possibly from a read error. The V and J genes are TRBV5-6 and TRBJ2-7; D perhaps matches TRBD2 (6 bases). Per the germline V gene, CDR1 is SGHDT and CDR2 is YYEEEE. CDR3 size: 15 residues. CDR3 amino acids: CASSFPGTGSYEQHF. The CDR3 DNA follows: TGTGCCAGCAGCTTTCCCGGGACTGGATCCTACGAGCAGCACTTC.

The chain recombines TRBV6-5 with TRBJ2-7; D may match TRBD1 or TRBD2 (5 bases each). Germline V gene lookup returns CDR1 MNHEY and CDR2 SVGAGI. The CDR3 sequence is 12 residues long. The CDR3 loop is CVASPGRYEQYF. CDR3 bases: TGTGTCGCGTCTCCGGGGCGCTACGAGCAGTACTTC.

This clonotype was seen at least ten times. The V and J genes are TRBV7-6 and TRBJ2-1; D is ambiguous. Trimming pared 5 bases from V and 2 bases from J, leaving 13 bases between. CDR3 length: 15 residues. In germline, CDR1 is SGHVS, CDR2 FNYEAQ. The CDR3 spells CASSPNGVAYNEQFF. CDR3 bases: TGTGCCAGCAGCCCCAATGGTGTTGCCTACAATGAGCAGTTCTTC.

This clonotype was counted only a few times. CDR3 loop: CASRAFGHGSTEAFF. The CDR3 nucleotides are TGTGCCAGCAGGGCCTTCGGTCACGGGAGCACTGAAGCTTTCTTT. The V call is TRBV12-3 or TRBV12-4, the J call TRBJ1-1; no firm D call. CDR3 length equals 15 residues. V was cut by 6 bases and J by 4 bases, with 18 bases left in between.

This clonotype has just a few counts. CDR3 loop: CASSSSGREGAFF. The CDR3, as DNA: TGTGCCAGCAGCAGCTCGGGCAGGGAAGGAGCTTTCTTT. The chain links TRBV7-9 to TRBJ1-1; tentatively, D is TRBD1 (5 bases). The CDR3 is 13 residues long. The V gene's germline CDR1 is SEHNR and CDR2 FQNEAQ (reference sequence). The V and J ends lost 5 bases and 10 bases respectively, with 17 bases between them.